A single sample is the source of the 23 T cell receptor beta chains below, sequenced in a study of T cells in Graves' hyperthyroidism and ophthalmopathy. Template material for amplifying TCR beta CDR3 regions consisted of RNA transcripts. Primed by the HTBI set, a first-round RT-PCR was run on the TCR CDR3. TCRdb re-analysed the multiplex PCR reads in MiXCR, keeping a single row per CDR3 protein. The sample lists roughly 740,000 distinct CDR3 sequences; about a sixth were seen once. Sequenced material: blood. These receptors all come from a man aged 18 to 30 with Graves' hyperthyroidism.

This clonotype was detected ten times or more. The chain couples TRBV7-2 to TRBJ2-3; 11 bases are a match to TRBD2. The CDR3 contains 19 residues. CDR1 is SGHTA, CDR2 FQGNSA, per germline. Losses at the gene ends were 4 bases for V and 2 bases for J; bases not matched to a gene: 14. The CDR3 nucleotides are TGTGCCAGCAGCTCCCCCCCACCGGGACTAGCGGTATTCACAGATACGCAGTATTTT. Its translation: CASSSPPPGLAVFTDTQYF.

This clonotype was picked up many times. The chain carries TRBV7-9 and TRBJ2-5; 13 bases are a match to TRBD2. Germline values: CDR1 SEHNR, CDR2 FQNEAQ (reference sequence). V was clipped by 5 bases and J by 5 bases; unmatched bases: 5. The CDR3 runs 15 residues. In DNA, the CDR3 is TGTGCCAGCAGCCTCTCGGGACTAGCGGGGGAGACCCAGTACTTC. It codes for CASSLSGLAGETQYF. Complete variable domain (other parts from reference TRBV7-9 and TRBJ2-5): DTGVSQNPRHKITKRGQNVTFRCDPISEHNRLYWYRQTLGQGPEFLTYFQNEAQLEKSRLLSDRFSAERPKGSFSTLEIQRTEQGDSAMYLCASSLSGLAGETQYFGPGTRLLVL.

This clonotype was observed a few times. This sequence joins TRBV3-1 and TRBJ1-1; D gene unclear. Trimming cost V 5 bases and J 9 bases, with 7 bases left between them. The CDR3 loop spans 10 amino acids. Per germline, CDR1 LGHDT and CDR2 YNNKEL (reference sequence). This CDR3 is CASSRLQAFF. The CDR3 nucleotides are TGTGCCAGCAGCAGACTCCAAGCTTTCTTT.

This clonotype was observed many times. The V call is TRBV12-3 or TRBV12-4, the J call TRBJ2-5, with 7 bases identical to TRBD2. J was trimmed by 1 base and V by 4 bases; bases with no gene match: 9. The CDR3 extends over 16 amino acids. The CDR3, as DNA: TGTGCCAGCAGTTCCCTGGCTAGCGGCTTCCAAGAGACCCAGTACTTC. It yields the protein CASSSLASGFQETQYF.

This clonotype was seen at least ten times. This chain joins TRBV11-3 and TRBJ2-3; a possible D gene is TRBD2 (6 bases). With 1 base removed from V and 4 bases from J, the gap between germline ends came to 15 bases. This CDR3 comprises 16 residues. CDR1 and CDR2 from the germline V gene are SGHNT and YENEEA. The CDR3 DNA is TGTGCCAGCAGCTTAGGTCCGTCTAGCGTCCCAGATACGCAGTATTTT. Translated, it gives CASSLGPSSVPDTQYF.

This chain links TRBV6-2 or TRBV6-3 with TRBJ2-1; no reliable D call. Germline CDR1 and CDR2: MNHEY and SVGEGT. Trimming removed 7 bases from V and 7 bases from J, with 23 bases in between. The CDR3 is 16 amino acids. CDR3 in DNA: TGTGCCAGCACCGGACCGGGTACTGGGTTTAGAAATGAGCAGTTCTTC. Its translation is CASTGPGTGFRNEQFF.

This clonotype was seen only a few times. V gene TRBV11-2 combines with J gene TRBJ2-7, with D possibly matching TRBD1 (6 bases). This CDR3 is 15 amino acids long. V was clipped by 5 bases and J by 3 bases, with 17 bases between them. From germline, CDR1 is SGHAT and CDR2 FQNNGV. Written as DNA, the CDR3 is TGTGCCAGCAGCGGCAGGGGCCCGTTCCTCTACGAGCAGTACTTC. Residues: CASSGRGPFLYEQYF.

The chain employs TRBV28 and TRBJ2-3; 9 bases line up with TRBD1. Germline CDR1 MDHEN, CDR2 SYDVKM. With 6 bases clipped from V and 0 bases from J, the junction kept 13 bases outside the gene matches. CDR3 length: 18 amino acids. CDR3 in amino acids: CASSDGGTGWYSTDTQYF. In nucleotides, the CDR3 is TGTGCCAGCAGCGACGGGGGGACAGGGTGGTATAGCACAGATACGCAGTATTTT. Combining the CDR3 with reference TRBV28 and TRBJ2-3 gives the whole variable domain DVKVTQSSRYLVKRTGEKVFLECVQDMDHENMFWYRQDPGLGLRLIYFSYDVKMKEKGDIPEGYSVSREKKERFSLILESASTNQTSMYLCASSDGGTGWYSTDTQYFGPGTRLTVL.

This CDR3 reads CASNLGGGPYNEQFF. For the CDR3, the DNA is TGTGCCAGCAACCTGGGCGGAGGTCCCTACAATGAGCAGTTCTTC. The V call is TRBV6-2 or TRBV6-3, the J call TRBJ2-1; perhaps TRBD2 as D (5 bases). Trimming pared 7 bases from V and 2 bases from J, leaving 15 bases between. Germline V gene sequence: CDR1 MNHEY, CDR2 SVGEGT. CDR3 length: 15 residues.

This clonotype has only a few counts. The rearrangement joins TRBV2 to TRBJ2-2, with TRBD2 matching over 12 bases. This CDR3 spans 17 amino acids. With 4 bases clipped from V and 7 bases from J, the junction kept 10 bases outside the gene matches. The germline V gene has CDR1 SNHLY and CDR2 FYNNEI. The CDR3 region has the DNA TGTGCCAGCAGTGGGACTAGCGGGACCTTCCAAGGCGGGGAGCTGTTTTTT. Translating gives CASSGTSGTFQGGELFF.

This clonotype was recorded at least ten times. The chain employs TRBV10-3 and TRBJ2-7; 9 nucleotides match TRBD1. The CDR3 spans 14 residues. V was clipped by 6 bases and J by 5 bases; unmatched bases: 8. From germline, CDR1 is ENHRY and CDR2 SYGVKD. The CDR3 DNA sequence: TGTGCCATCAGGGGTGGACAGGGGACGGACGAGCAGTACTTC. Protein sequence: CAIRGGQGTDEQYF.

The rearrangement links TRBV4-2 to TRBJ1-2, with D possibly being TRBD1 (6 bases). This CDR3 spans 16 amino acids. Germline V CDR1 and CDR2: LGHNA, YNFKEQ. V was clipped by 0 bases and J by 8 bases, with 19 bases between them. CDR3 DNA: TGTGCCAGCAGCCAAGACTGGGGGGCCTATGGGCTAGGCTACACCTTC. Its protein is CASSQDWGAYGLGYTF.

There are many counts of this clonotype. J is TRBJ2-1 and V is TRBV18; 11 bases are shared with TRBD1. The CDR3 has 14 amino acids. V was clipped by 2 bases and J by 6 bases; unmatched bases: 0. Looked up from germline, CDR1 is KGHSH and CDR2 is LQKENI. Here the CDR3 DNA reads TGTGCCAGCTCACCAGGGACAGGGGGCAATGAGCAGTTCTTC. Translating gives CASSPGTGGNEQFF.

The J gene is TRBJ2-1, the V gene TRBV25-1; 10 bases line up with TRBD1. Trimming cost V 4 bases and J 4 bases; bases outside gene matches: 4. Germline lookup yields CDR1 MGHDK and CDR2 SYGVNS. This CDR3 has 15 residues. CDR3 sequence reads: CASSGGGQGYNEQFF. In DNA, the CDR3 is TGTGCCAGCAGTGGCGGGGGACAGGGGTACAATGAGCAGTTCTTC.

The CDR3 nucleotides are TGCGCCAGCAGCCAGTACAGGGGGGAGGATGAAAAACTGTTTTTT. The encoded protein is CASSQYRGEDEKLFF. The chain combines TRBV4-1 with TRBJ1-4; the match to TRBD1 covers 8 bases. Germline-derived CDR1 and CDR2 are MGHRA and YSYEKL. This CDR3 region has 15 residues. V was pared by 3 bases and J by 6 bases, with 6 bases of the junction left unmatched.

A few counts support this clonotype. The J gene is TRBJ2-7, the V gene TRBV2; TRBD2 aligns across 7 bases. The trim removed 8 bases at V and 5 bases at J, leaving 6 bases unmatched. From germline, CDR1 is SNHLY and CDR2 FYNNEI. The CDR3 contains 12 residues. The CDR3 loop is CASSAGAHEQYF. CDR3 bases: TGTGCCAGCTCGGCGGGAGCCCACGAGCAGTACTTC.

CDR3 sequence (DNA): TGTGCCAGCAGCCAAGTTACGGTCTGGGGGGAAAAACTGTTTTTT. It is translated as CASSQVTVWGEKLFF. The rearrangement uses TRBV14 and TRBJ1-4; the D gene is possibly TRBD1 (5 bases). Germline V gene data show CDR1 as SGHDN and CDR2 as FVKESK. The CDR3 runs to 15 residues. Trimming removed 1 base at V and 8 bases at J, with 14 bases between.

The chain combines TRBV9 with TRBJ2-1; D is unresolved. The CDR3 runs 13 residues. CDR1 and CDR2 from the germline V gene are SGDLS and YYNGEE. With 0 bases removed from V and 9 bases from J, the gap between germline ends came to 10 bases. The CDR3 region is CASSVALLTEQFF. Written as DNA, the CDR3 is TGTGCCAGCAGCGTAGCCCTCCTCACTGAGCAGTTCTTC.

This clonotype was recorded a few times. V gene TRBV2 combines with J gene TRBJ2-2, with 8 nucleotides matching TRBD2. Trimming cost V 6 bases and J 4 bases; bases outside gene matches: 10. Germline V lookup: CDR1 SNHLY, CDR2 FYNNEI. The CDR3 runs 16 residues. DNA for the CDR3: TGTGCCAGCAGGGATATACTAGCGGATATCACCGGGGAGCTGTTTTTT. Its translation is CASRDILADITGELFF.

This clonotype was counted many times. V gene TRBV12-3 or TRBV12-4 combines with J gene TRBJ2-3, with TRBD2 identical over 7 bases. This CDR3 is built from 14 residues. The trim removed 6 bases at V and 6 bases at J, leaving 9 bases unmatched. The CDR3 sequence: CASSPVGGRDTQYF. CDR3 sequence (DNA): TGTGCCAGCAGCCCCGTGGGGGGGAGGGATACGCAGTATTTT.

This clonotype occurred many times. The genes are TRBV28 and TRBJ2-7; 10 bases match TRBD1. The CDR3 consists of 16 residues. CDR1 and CDR2 (germline): MDHEN, SYDVKM. Germline trimming cut 6 bases from V and 5 bases from J; bases unmatched to any gene: 13. CDR3 sequence reads: CASSSFYRDRGHEQYF. The CDR3 region has the DNA TGTGCCAGCAGCTCCTTTTACCGGGACAGGGGCCACGAGCAGTACTTC. Full variable domain (rest looked up from reference TRBV28 and TRBJ2-7): DVKVTQSSRYLVKRTGEKVFLECVQDMDHENMFWYRQDPGLGLRLIYFSYDVKMKEKGDIPEGYSVSREKKERFSLILESASTNQTSMYLCASSSFYRDRGHEQYFGPGTRLTVT.

The chain links TRBV3-1 to TRBJ2-7, with 9 bases identical to TRBD2. Trimming at V came to 5 bases and at J to 6 bases, leaving 5 bases not matched to a gene. The CDR3 has 13 amino acids. From germline, CDR1 is LGHDT and CDR2 YNNKEL (reference sequence). The CDR3 region has the DNA TGTGCCAGCAGCGTCGGGACTAGCAGCGAGCAGTACTTC. Protein product: CASSVGTSSEQYF.

The table lists this clonotype with many counts. In DNA form, the CDR3 reads TGTGCCAGCAGTTACCTGGGGACAGGGCAAGAGACCCAGTACTTC. Translated, it gives CASSYLGTGQETQYF. The chain is built from TRBV7-8 and TRBJ2-5, with TRBD1 identical over 9 bases. CDR3 length: 15 residues. The V gene end was trimmed by 6 bases and the J gene end by 2 bases; junction bases not matched to a gene: 7. CDR1 and CDR2 (germline): SGHVS, FQNEAQ.